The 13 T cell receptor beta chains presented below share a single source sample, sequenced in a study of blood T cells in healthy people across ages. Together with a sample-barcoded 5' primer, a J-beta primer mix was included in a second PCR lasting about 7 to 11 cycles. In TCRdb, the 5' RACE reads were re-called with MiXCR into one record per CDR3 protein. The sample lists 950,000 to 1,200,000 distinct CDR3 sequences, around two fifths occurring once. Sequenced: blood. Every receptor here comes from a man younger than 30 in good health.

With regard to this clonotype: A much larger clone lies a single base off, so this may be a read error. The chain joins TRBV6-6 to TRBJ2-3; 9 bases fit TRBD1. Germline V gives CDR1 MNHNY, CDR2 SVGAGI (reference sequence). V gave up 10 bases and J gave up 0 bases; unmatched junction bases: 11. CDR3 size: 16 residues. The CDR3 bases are TGTGCCAACAGAATGGGGACAGGGAGGAGCACAGATACGCAGTATTTT. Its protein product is CANRMGTGRSTDTQYF.

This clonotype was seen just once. The CDR3 sequence is CRAGRRITEAFF. The CDR3, as DNA: TGCAGGGCCGGACGGCGGATTACTGAAGCTTTCTTT. The chain links TRBV20-1 to TRBJ1-1; D is unclear. The CDR3 contains 12 residues. Germline assignment: CDR1 DFQATT and CDR2 SNEGSKA (reference sequence).

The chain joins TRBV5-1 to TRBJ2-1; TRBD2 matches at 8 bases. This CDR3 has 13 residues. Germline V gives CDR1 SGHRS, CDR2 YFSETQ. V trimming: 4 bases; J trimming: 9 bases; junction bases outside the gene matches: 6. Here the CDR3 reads CASSIGLAGEQFF. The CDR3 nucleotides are TGCGCCAGCAGCATAGGACTAGCCGGTGAGCAGTTCTTC.

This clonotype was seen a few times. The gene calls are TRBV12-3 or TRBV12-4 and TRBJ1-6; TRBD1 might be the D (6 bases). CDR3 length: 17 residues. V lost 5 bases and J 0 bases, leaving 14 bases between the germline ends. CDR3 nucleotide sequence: TGTGCCAGCAGTCCAGGGGCCCTGAGCTCCTATAATTCACCCCTCCACTTT. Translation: CASSPGALSSYNSPLHF.

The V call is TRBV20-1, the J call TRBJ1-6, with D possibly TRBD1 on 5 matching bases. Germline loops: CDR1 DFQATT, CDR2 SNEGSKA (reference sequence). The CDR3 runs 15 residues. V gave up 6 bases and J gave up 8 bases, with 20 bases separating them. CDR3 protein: CSARSGAGIDSPLHF. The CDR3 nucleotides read TGCAGTGCCAGGAGTGGGGCCGGTATTGATTCACCCCTCCACTTT.

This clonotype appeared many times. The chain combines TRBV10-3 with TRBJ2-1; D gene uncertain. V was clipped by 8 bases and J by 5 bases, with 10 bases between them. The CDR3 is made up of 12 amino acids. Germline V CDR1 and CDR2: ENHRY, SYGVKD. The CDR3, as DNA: TGTGCCATCCAACCGCCCGACAATGAGCAGTTCTTC. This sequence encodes CAIQPPDNEQFF.

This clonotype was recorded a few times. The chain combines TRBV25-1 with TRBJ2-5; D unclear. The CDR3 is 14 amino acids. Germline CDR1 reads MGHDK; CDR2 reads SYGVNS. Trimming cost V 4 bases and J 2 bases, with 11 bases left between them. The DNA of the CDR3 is TGTGCCAGCAGTGGGACGTTGGCACAAGAGACCCAGTACTTC. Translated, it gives CASSGTLAQETQYF.

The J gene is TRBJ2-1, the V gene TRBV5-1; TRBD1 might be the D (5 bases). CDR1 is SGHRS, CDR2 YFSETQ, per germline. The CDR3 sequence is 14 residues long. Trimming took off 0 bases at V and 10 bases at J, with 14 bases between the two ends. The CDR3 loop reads CASSLGQLSYEQFF. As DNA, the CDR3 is TGCGCCAGCAGCTTGGGACAGCTATCCTACGAGCAGTTCTTC.

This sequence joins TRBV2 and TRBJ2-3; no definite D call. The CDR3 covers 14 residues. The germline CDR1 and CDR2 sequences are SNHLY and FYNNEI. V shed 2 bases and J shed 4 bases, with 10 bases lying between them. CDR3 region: CASSESGPSDTQYF. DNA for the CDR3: TGTGCCAGCAGTGAATCAGGACCGTCAGATACGCAGTATTTT.

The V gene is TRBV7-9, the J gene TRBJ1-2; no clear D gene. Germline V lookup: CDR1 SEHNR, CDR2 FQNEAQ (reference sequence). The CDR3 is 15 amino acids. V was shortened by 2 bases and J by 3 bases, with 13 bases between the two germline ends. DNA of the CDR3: TGTGCCAGCAGCTTACCGGGAAATCGGTACTATGGCTACACCTTC. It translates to CASSLPGNRYYGYTF.

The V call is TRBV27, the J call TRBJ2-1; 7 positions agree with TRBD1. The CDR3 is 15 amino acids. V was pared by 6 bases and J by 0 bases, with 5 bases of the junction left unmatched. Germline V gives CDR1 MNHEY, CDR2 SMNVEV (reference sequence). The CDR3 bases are TGTGCCAGCAGAATGACAGGGAGCTCCTACAATGAGCAGTTCTTC. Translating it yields CASRMTGSSYNEQFF.

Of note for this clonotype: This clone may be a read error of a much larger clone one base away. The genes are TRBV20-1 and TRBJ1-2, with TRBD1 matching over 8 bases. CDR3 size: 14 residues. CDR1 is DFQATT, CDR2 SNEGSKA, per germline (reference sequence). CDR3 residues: CSASGQGGSYGHTF. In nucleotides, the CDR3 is TGCAGTGCAAGCGGACAGGGAGGTTCCTATGGCCACACCTTC.

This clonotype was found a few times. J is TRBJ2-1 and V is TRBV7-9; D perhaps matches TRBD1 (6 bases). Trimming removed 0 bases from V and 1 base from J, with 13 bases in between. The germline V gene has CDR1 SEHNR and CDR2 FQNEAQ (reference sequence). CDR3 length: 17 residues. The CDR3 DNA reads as TGTGCCAGCAGCTTAGCTACAGGGATGGTATCCTACAATGAGCAGTTCTTC. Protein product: CASSLATGMVSYNEQFF.